A selection of T cell receptor beta chains follows, all from one sample in a study of molecular identifiers for immune sequencing clone quantification. TCRdb independently ran MiXCR on the PCR reads; one entry per CDR3 protein. The sample yields more than 450,000 distinct CDR3 sequences, roughly a fifth seen once. The sequenced sample consisted of naive CD8+ T cells from blood, with Jurkat cell RNA spiked in. The receptors shown here come from a human donor in good health. Some libraries in this study had Jurkat cell RNA spiked in. CDR3s include the opening cysteine and the closing phenylalanine or tryptophan. The D gene is left open where the match is weak. Where a row states a size, it is once, few, many or the class of an expanded clone; other rows omit it.

clone size	V gene	D gene	J gene	CDR3 protein	CDR3 DNA
many	TRBV12-3/TRBV12-4	TRBD1	TRBJ2-2	CASSPRQGRIAGELFF	TGTGCCAGCAGTCCCCGACAGGGTAGGATCGCCGGGGAGCTGTTTTTT
many	TRBV7-9	NA	TRBJ2-3	CASSSQSDTQYF	TGTGCCAGCAGCTCCCAGTCAGATACGCAGTATTTT
NA	TRBV6-5	NA	TRBJ2-5	CASSNTPPGRPQETQYF	TGTGCCAGCAGTAATACTCCCCCGGGACGGCCTCAAGAGACCCAGTACTTC
many	TRBV14	NA	TRBJ2-3	CASSQDIAGIAADTQYF	TGTGCCAGCAGCCAAGATATCGCCGGGATAGCGGCAGATACGCAGTATTTT
many	TRBV29-1	NA	TRBJ1-2	CSVDYGYTF	TGCAGCGTTGATTATGGCTACACCTTC
many	TRBV7-9	NA	TRBJ2-5	CASSLAHSSDPEKETQYF	TGTGCCAGCAGCTTAGCGCATAGTAGCGACCCAGAGAAAGAGACCCAGTACTTC
NA	TRBV27	NA	TRBJ1-4	CASSLLGPTTATNEKLFF	TGTGCCAGCAGTCTATTGGGTCCGACGACTGCAACTAATGAAAAACTGTTTTTT
many	TRBV6-5	TRBD2	TRBJ2-2	CASSYSAGGAGELFF	TGTGCCAGCAGTTACTCAGCGGGAGGAGCCGGGGAGCTGTTTTTT
NA	TRBV28	NA	TRBJ2-3	CASSSPPPGRGSSRNGENTDTQYF	TGTGCCAGCAGTTCCCCTCCCCCGGGACGAGGTTCAAGCAGAAACGGAGAGAACACAGATACGCAGTATTTT
NA	TRBV9	NA	TRBJ2-5	CTSSRGETGQETQYF	TGTACCAGCAGCCGCGGGGAAACAGGACAAGAGACCCAGTACTTC
many	TRBV6-5	TRBD2	TRBJ2-3	CASAPLAGGSTDTQYF	TGTGCCAGCGCCCCTCTAGCGGGAGGGAGCACAGATACGCAGTATTTT
NA	TRBV28	TRBD1	TRBJ2-7	CASSVLTDRGEQYF	TGTGCCAGCAGTGTACTTACGGACAGGGGGGAGCAGTACTTC
many	TRBV29-1	NA	TRBJ1-2	CSGLTGSQGYTF	TGCAGCGGGCTAACAGGGTCCCAGGGCTACACCTTC
NA	TRBV27	NA	TRBJ2-2	CASSFGGGELFF	TGTGCCAGCAGTTTTGGGGGAGGGGAGCTGTTTTTT
many	TRBV28	NA	TRBJ1-4	CASSLWGSSSLTRKLFF	TGTGCCAGCAGTTTATGGGGAAGCAGCTCACTCACGCGAAAACTGTTTTTT